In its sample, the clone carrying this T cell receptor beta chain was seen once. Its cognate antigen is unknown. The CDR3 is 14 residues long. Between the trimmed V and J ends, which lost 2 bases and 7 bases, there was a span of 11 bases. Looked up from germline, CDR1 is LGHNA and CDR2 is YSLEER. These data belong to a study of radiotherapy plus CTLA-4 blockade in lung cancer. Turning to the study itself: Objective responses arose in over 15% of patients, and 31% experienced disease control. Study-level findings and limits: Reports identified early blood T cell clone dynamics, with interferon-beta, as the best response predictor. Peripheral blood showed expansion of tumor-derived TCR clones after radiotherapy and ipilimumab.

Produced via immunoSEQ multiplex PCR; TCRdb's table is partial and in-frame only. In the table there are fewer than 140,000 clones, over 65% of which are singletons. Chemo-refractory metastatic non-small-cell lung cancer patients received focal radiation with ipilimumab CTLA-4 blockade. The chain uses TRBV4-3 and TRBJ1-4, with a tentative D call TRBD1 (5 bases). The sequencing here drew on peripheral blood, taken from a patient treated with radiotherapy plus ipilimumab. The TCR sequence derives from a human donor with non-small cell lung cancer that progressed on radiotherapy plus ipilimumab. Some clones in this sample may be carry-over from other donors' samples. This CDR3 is CASSQPGTGEKLFF. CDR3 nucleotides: TGCGCCAGCAGCCAACCCGGGACGGGTGAAAAACTGTTTTTT.